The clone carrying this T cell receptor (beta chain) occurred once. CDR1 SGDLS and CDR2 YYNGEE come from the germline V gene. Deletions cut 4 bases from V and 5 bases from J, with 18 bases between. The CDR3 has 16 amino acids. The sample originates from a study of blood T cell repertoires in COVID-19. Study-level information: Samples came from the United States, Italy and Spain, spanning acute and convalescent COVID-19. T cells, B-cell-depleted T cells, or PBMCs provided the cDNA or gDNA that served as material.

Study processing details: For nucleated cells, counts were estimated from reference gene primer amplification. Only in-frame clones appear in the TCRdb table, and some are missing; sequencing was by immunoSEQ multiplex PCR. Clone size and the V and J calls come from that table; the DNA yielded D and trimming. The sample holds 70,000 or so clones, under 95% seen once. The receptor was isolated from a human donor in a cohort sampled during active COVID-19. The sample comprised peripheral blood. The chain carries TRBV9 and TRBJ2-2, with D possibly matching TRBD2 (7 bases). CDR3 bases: TGTGCCAGCAGCTCCGGTGGGGGGGGCCTTACCGGGGAGCTGTTTTTT. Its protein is CASSSGGGGLTGELFF.